What follows are 5 T cell receptor beta chains derived from one specimen sequenced in a study of Graves' ophthalmopathy and Graves' hyperthyroidism. For repertoire sequencing, the TCR beta CDR3 regions were amplified from RNA transcripts. Second-round multiplex PCR came after a first-round RT-PCR that employed HTBI primers. From the multiplex PCR reads, TCRdb called clonotypes with MiXCR, one entry per CDR3 protein. The sample includes approximately 380,000 distinct CDR3 sequences, more than 20% seen only once; the top ten take under 3.5%. Material: peripheral blood. These TCRs come from a woman under 30 with stable Graves' hyperthyroidism.

This clonotype was detected many times. The chain joins TRBV30 to TRBJ1-1; 8 bases agree with TRBD1. Germline-derived CDR1 and CDR2 are GTSNPN and SVGIG (reference sequence). With V trimmed by 5 bases and J by 6 bases, 11 bases remained unmatched. The CDR3 spans 14 residues. CDR3 amino acids: CAWVTGQGGAEAFF. Here the CDR3 DNA reads TGTGCCTGGGTTACAGGACAGGGTGGCGCTGAAGCTTTCTTT.

As to this clonotype: The junction differs from germline at one of its ends, possibly a read error. CDR3 nucleotides: TGTGCCGTTAGTGGGGCCGGACCCCTCCACTTC. Translating it yields CAVSGAGPLHF. This chain uses TRBV11-2 with TRBJ2-5; D may be TRBD1 (5 bases). CDR1 and CDR2 (germline): SGHAT, FQNNGV. This CDR3 region has 11 residues.

The chain recombines TRBV27 with TRBJ2-2; D is unclear. Looked up from germline, CDR1 is MNHEY and CDR2 is SMNVEV (reference sequence). CDR3 length: 14 residues. The ends were cut back, 4 bases at V and 0 bases at J, with 6 bases in the middle. CDR3 nucleotide sequence: TGTGCCAGCAGTTGGCAGTCGAACACCGGGGAGCTGTTTTTT. Translated, it gives CASSWQSNTGELFF.

V and J are TRBV29-1 and TRBJ1-2; 9 bases align to TRBD1. V lost 6 bases and J lost 3; bases outside the gene matches: 8. This CDR3 region has 14 residues. Per the germline V gene, CDR1 is SQVTM and CDR2 is ANQGSEA. CDR3 bases: TGCAGCGTCGGCGGGACAGGGAATGACTATGGCTACACCTTC. This encodes CSVGGTGNDYGYTF.

This clonotype came up many times. The chain couples TRBV6-5 to TRBJ1-5, with D maybe TRBD1 (5 bases). Per germline, CDR1 MNHEY and CDR2 SVGAGI. The CDR3 is 14 residues long. The V and J ends lost 6 bases and 6 bases respectively, with 15 bases between them. The CDR3 spells CASSQGRLSQPQHF. The CDR3 nucleotides are TGTGCCAGCAGCCAGGGTCGCTTAAGTCAGCCCCAGCATTTT.